This entry lists 17 T cell receptor beta chains sequenced from one sample in a study of blood T cell repertoires in COVID-19. The table came from immunoSEQ multiplex PCR; TCRdb's copy has only in-frame clones and leaves some out. Of fewer than 200,000 clones listed, about 86% were seen once; the top ten hold around 7.7%. Material: PBMCs or T cells enriched from blood (not recorded which). The receptors here all came from a man aged 50-59 years who had recovered from COVID-19.

The V call is TRBV14, the J call TRBJ1-5; maybe TRBD1 (6 bases). This CDR3 has 15 residues. Germline loops: CDR1 SGHDN, CDR2 FVKESK. V lost 2 bases and J lost 4, with 12 bases in between. The CDR3 reads CASSQSGTHNQPQHF. The DNA for the CDR3 is TGTGCCAGCAGCCAATCCGGGACACATAATCAGCCCCAGCATTTT.

The rearrangement uses TRBV19 and TRBJ1-3; D uncertain. CDR1 and CDR2 (germline): LNHDA, SQIVND (reference sequence). CDR3 length: 14 residues. V lost 5 bases and J lost 0, with 8 bases in between. This CDR3 reads CASSPQSSGNTIYF. In nucleotides, the CDR3 is TGTGCCAGTAGTCCACAGAGCTCTGGAAACACCATATATTTT.

The chain links TRBV5-6 to TRBJ2-1, with 8 bases matching TRBD1. V dropped 3 bases and J dropped 10; count of bases not matched to a gene: 9. The CDR3 runs to 14 residues. CDR1 and CDR2 from the germline V gene are SGHDT and YYEEEE. The CDR3 region has the DNA TGTGCCAGCAGCTCCAGGACAGGGAGTTGGGAGCAGTTCTTC. Its protein product is CASSSRTGSWEQFF.

This chain connects TRBV5-1 to TRBJ2-7, with 9 bases lining up with TRBD2. Trimming cost V 8 bases and J 0 bases; bases outside gene matches: 12. Germline values: CDR1 SGHRS, CDR2 YFSETQ. The CDR3 length is 16 residues. The CDR3 nucleotides read TGCGCCAGTTCGGGGAGCGGGGGGTTAAACTCCTACGAGCAGTACTTC. Amino acids: CASSGSGGLNSYEQYF.

The rearrangement uses TRBV5-1 and TRBJ2-7, with TRBD2 matching over 8 bases. Germline values: CDR1 SGHRS, CDR2 YFSETQ. The V gene end was trimmed by 3 bases and the J gene end by 6 bases; junction bases not matched to a gene: 11. This CDR3 contains 15 residues. CDR3 in amino acids: CASSSFASGGLEQYF. In nucleotides, the CDR3 is TGCGCCAGCAGCTCTTTCGCAAGCGGGGGCCTCGAGCAGTACTTC.

The chain recombines TRBV13 with TRBJ2-3, with D possibly being TRBD2 (6 bases). This CDR3 contains 14 residues. V was cut by 5 bases and J by 0 bases, with 9 bases left in between. Germline values: CDR1 PRHDT, CDR2 FYEKMQ (reference sequence). The CDR3 nucleotides are TGTGCCAGCAGCCCGCGGGGCAGCACAGATACGCAGTATTTT. Translating it yields CASSPRGSTDTQYF.

This rearrangement joins TRBV7-8 to TRBJ2-2; TRBD1 matches 8 bases. CDR1 and CDR2 (germline): SGHVS, FQNEAQ. The CDR3 loop spans 14 amino acids. J gave up 8 bases and V 0 bases, and 2 bases lay outside the gene matches. This CDR3 is CASSLATGAGELFF. DNA for the CDR3: TGTGCCAGCAGCTTAGCGACAGGGGCAGGGGAGCTGTTTTTT.

This clone appeared a few times. This sequence joins TRBV9 and TRBJ2-5; 8 positions agree with TRBD1. CDR3 length: 14 residues. Looked up from germline, CDR1 is SGDLS and CDR2 is YYNGEE. V lost 4 bases, J lost 2 bases, and 4 bases stayed unmatched. CDR3 residues: CASSFQGAQETQYF. The CDR3 DNA reads TGTGCCAGCAGCTTTCAGGGGGCTCAAGAGACCCAGTACTTC.

The chain recombines TRBV2 with TRBJ2-1, with 11 bases identical to TRBD2. Trimming at V came to 4 bases and at J to 7 bases, leaving 9 bases not matched to a gene. The germline V gene encodes CDR1 SNHLY and CDR2 FYNNEI. This CDR3 is built from 16 residues. CDR3 amino acids: CASSATGTSGQNEQFF. In DNA form, the CDR3 reads TGTGCCAGCAGTGCCACCGGGACTAGCGGACAAAATGAGCAGTTCTTC.

The rearrangement uses TRBV4-1 and TRBJ1-3, with D possibly TRBD1 on 6 matching bases. V was cut by 0 bases and J by 2 bases, with 8 bases left in between. CDR3 length equals 15 residues. Germline V lookup: CDR1 MGHRA, CDR2 YSYEKL. Written as DNA, the CDR3 is TGCGCCAGCAGCCAAGACAGGGGAACTGGAAACACCATATATTTT. This translates into CASSQDRGTGNTIYF.

The rearrangement joins TRBV27 to TRBJ1-2; D is possibly TRBD1 (6 bases). This CDR3 has 16 amino acids. CDR1 is MNHEY, CDR2 SMNVEV, per germline (reference sequence). Trimming cost V 6 bases and J 7 bases, with 24 bases left between them. The CDR3, as DNA: TGTGCCAGCAGCCCCACTCCGATTCAGGGGAGGGGTGGCTACACCTTC. Its translation: CASSPTPIQGRGGYTF.

V gene TRBV5-4 combines with J gene TRBJ1-1; TRBD1 is a possible D gene (6 bases). Germline V lookup: CDR1 SGHNT, CDR2 YYREEE (reference sequence). Trimming left V 2 bases short and J 7 bases short, with 18 bases between. CDR3 length: 15 residues. The CDR3 DNA sequence: TGTGCCAGCAGCTTTCCGGGACAAAGTACAGTTGAAGCTTTCTTT. Protein sequence: CASSFPGQSTVEAFF.

The J gene is TRBJ2-3, the V gene TRBV18, with 9 bases that match TRBD2. The CDR3 has 16 amino acids. The germline V gene has CDR1 KGHSH and CDR2 LQKENI. The junction had 2 bases not matched to a gene; V was cut back by 1 base and J by 0 bases. CDR3 residues: CASSPRLAGSTDTQYF. Written as DNA, the CDR3 is TGTGCCAGCTCACCACGGCTAGCGGGGAGCACAGATACGCAGTATTTT.

CDR3 nucleotide sequence: TGCGCCAGCAGCCTCTGGGACAGTAGCAATCAGCCCCAGCATTTT. This codes for CASSLWDSSNQPQHF. The V and J genes are TRBV4-1 and TRBJ1-5, with TRBD1 identical over 7 bases. The CDR3 sequence is 15 residues long. CDR1 and CDR2 from the germline V gene are MGHRA and YSYEKL. V was clipped by 4 bases and J by 0 bases; unmatched bases: 3.

The chain has TRBV6-5 and TRBJ1-2, with D possibly being TRBD1 (6 bases). V was pared by 6 bases and J by 2 bases, with 10 bases between. The CDR3 runs to 13 residues. Per the germline V gene, CDR1 is MNHEY and CDR2 is SVGAGI. The DNA of the CDR3 is TGTGCCAGCAGCCGGACAGTCAACTATGGCTACACCTTC. This sequence encodes CASSRTVNYGYTF.

V is TRBV5-1 and J is TRBJ1-3; no reliable D call. V was pared by 0 bases and J by 8 bases, with 9 bases between. This CDR3 has 13 amino acids. Germline V gives CDR1 SGHRS, CDR2 YFSETQ. The CDR3 bases are TGCGCCAGCAGCTTGGGGCCCGCGGACACCATATATTTT. Amino acid sequence: CASSLGPADTIYF.

This rearrangement joins TRBV10-2 to TRBJ2-3; 8 bases agree with TRBD2. Per germline, CDR1 WSHSY and CDR2 SAAADI. With V trimmed by 2 bases and J by 6 bases, 7 bases remained unmatched. CDR3 length: 15 amino acids. CDR3 amino acids: CASSEVAGGADTQYF. The DNA of the CDR3 is TGCGCCAGCAGTGAGGTGGCCGGGGGGGCCGATACGCAGTATTTT.